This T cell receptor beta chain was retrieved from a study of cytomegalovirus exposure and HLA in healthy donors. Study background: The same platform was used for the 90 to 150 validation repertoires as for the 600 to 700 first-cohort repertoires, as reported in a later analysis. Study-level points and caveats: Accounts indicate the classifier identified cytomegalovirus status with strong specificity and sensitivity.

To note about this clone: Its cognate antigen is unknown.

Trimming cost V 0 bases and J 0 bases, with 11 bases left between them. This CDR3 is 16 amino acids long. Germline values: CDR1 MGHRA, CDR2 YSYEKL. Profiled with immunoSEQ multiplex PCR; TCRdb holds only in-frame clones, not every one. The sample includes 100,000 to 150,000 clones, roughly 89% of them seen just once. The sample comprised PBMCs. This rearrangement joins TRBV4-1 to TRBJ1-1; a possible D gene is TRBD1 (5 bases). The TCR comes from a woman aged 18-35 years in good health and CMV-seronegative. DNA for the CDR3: TGCGCCAGCAGCCAAGATCTGCAGGGCATGAACACTGAAGCTTTCTTT. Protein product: CASSQDLQGMNTEAFF.